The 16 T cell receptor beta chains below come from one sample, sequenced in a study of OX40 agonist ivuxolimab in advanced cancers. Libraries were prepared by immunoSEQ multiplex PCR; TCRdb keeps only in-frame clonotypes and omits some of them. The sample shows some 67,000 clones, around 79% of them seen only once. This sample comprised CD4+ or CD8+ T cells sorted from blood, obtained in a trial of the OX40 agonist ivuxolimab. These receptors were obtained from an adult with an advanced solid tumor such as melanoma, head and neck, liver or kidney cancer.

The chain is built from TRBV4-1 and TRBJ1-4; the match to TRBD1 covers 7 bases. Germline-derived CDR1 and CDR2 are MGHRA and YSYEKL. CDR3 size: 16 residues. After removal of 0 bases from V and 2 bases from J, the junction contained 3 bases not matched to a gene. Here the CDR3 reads CASSQEWDSTNEKLFF. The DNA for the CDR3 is TGCGCCAGCAGCCAAGAATGGGACAGCACTAATGAAAAACTGTTTTTT.

CDR3 DNA sequence: TGTGCCAGCAGCCTAGAGGGCCCCTCGAGCTCCTATAATTCACCCCTCCACTTT. Translated, it gives CASSLEGPSSSYNSPLHF. The rearrangement uses TRBV7-3 and TRBJ1-6, with D unresolved. The CDR3 length is 18 residues. V dropped 5 bases and J dropped 0 bases, with 17 bases sitting between them. Germline CDR1 SGHTA, CDR2 FQGTGA.

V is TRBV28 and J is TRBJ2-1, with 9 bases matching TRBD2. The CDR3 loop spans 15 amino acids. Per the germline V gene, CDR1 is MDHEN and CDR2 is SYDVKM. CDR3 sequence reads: CVVAGATSSYNEQFF. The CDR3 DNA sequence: TGTGTTGTAGCGGGGGCCACGAGCTCCTACAATGAGCAGTTCTTC.

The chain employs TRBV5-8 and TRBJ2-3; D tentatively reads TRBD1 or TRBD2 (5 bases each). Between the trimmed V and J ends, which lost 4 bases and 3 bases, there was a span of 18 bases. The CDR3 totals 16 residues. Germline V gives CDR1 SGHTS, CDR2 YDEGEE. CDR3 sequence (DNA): TGTGCCAGCAGCCACGATCCGGGACGGCTGACAGATACGCAGTATTTT. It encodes CASSHDPGRLTDTQYF.

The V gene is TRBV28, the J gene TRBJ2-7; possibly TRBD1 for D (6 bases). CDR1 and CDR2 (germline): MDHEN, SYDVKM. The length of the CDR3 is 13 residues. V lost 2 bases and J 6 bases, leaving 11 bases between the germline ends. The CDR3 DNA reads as TGTGCCAGCAGTTTAAGACAGGTAGGCGAGCAGTACGTC. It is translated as CASSLRQVGEQYV.

The CDR3 nucleotides read TGCGCCAGCAGGATGGGGCAGGGGCTGTATGGCTACACCTTC. Its translation is CASRMGQGLYGYTF. V is TRBV10-2 and J is TRBJ1-2, with D tentatively TRBD1 (6 bases). The CDR3 contains 14 residues. The ends were cut back, 6 bases at V and 5 bases at J, with 16 bases in the middle. Germline V gives CDR1 WSHSY, CDR2 SAAADI.

This CDR3 is CASSHDAARNYGYTF. The CDR3 DNA reads TGTGCCAGCAGCCACGACGCGGCCCGTAACTATGGCTACACCTTC. V gene TRBV5-5 combines with J gene TRBJ1-2; D gene unclear. CDR1 SGHKS and CDR2 YYEKEE come from the germline V gene (reference sequence). The length of the CDR3 is 15 residues. V lost 4 bases and J lost 1, with 14 bases in between.

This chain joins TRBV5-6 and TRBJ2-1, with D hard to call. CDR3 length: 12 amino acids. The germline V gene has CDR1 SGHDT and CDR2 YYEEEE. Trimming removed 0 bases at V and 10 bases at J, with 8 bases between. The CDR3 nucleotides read TGTGCCAGCAGCTTGGCAAGTGGCGAGCAGTTCTTC. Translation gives CASSLASGEQFF.

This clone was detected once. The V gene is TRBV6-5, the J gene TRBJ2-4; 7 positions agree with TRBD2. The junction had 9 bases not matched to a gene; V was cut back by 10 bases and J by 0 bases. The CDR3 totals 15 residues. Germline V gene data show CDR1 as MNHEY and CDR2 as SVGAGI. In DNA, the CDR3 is TGTGCCACCTCGGAGCGGGATCTAGCCAAAAACATTCAGTACTTC. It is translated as CATSERDLAKNIQYF.

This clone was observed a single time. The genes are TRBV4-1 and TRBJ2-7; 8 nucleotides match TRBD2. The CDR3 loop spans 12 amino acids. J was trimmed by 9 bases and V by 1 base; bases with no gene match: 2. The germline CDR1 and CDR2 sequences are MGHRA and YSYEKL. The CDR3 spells CASSQVRGGQYV. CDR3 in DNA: TGCGCCAGCAGCCAAGTTCGGGGGGGGCAGTACGTC.

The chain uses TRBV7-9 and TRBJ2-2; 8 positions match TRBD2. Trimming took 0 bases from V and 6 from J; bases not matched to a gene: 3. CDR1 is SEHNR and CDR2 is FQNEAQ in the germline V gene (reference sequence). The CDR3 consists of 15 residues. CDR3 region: CASSLAAGAAGELFF. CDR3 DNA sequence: TGTGCCAGCAGCTTAGCAGCGGGGGCCGCCGGGGAGCTGTTTTTT.

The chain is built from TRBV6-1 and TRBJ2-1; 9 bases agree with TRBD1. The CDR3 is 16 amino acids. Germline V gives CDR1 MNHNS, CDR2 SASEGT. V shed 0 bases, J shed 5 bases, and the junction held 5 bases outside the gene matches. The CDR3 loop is CASSEAVGTGNNEQFF. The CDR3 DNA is TGTGCCAGCAGTGAAGCGGTTGGGACAGGGAACAATGAGCAGTTCTTC.

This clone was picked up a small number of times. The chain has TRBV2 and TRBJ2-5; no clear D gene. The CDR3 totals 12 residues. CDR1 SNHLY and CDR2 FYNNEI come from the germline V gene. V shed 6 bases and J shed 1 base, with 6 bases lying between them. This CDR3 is CASRRIQETQYF. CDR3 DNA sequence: TGTGCCAGCAGGAGAATCCAAGAGACCCAGTACTTC.

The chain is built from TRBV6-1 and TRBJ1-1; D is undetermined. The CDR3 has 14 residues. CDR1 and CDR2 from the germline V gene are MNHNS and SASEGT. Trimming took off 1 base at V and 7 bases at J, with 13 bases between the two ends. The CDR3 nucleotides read TGTGCCAGCAGTGAAGGTGTGGAGGTGGGTGAAGCTTTCTTT. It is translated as CASSEGVEVGEAFF.

This CDR3 reads CASSVSSFGPGELFF. The CDR3, as DNA: TGTGCCAGCAGCGTGAGCAGTTTCGGACCCGGGGAGCTGTTTTTT. This chain joins TRBV9 and TRBJ2-2; D is unresolved. V lost 2 bases, J lost 6 bases, and 14 bases lay in between. The CDR3 length is 15 residues. CDR1 is SGDLS and CDR2 is YYNGEE in the germline V gene.

The CDR3, as DNA: TGTGCCAGCAGTTCAGTGAGGTCTGGGGCCAACGTCCTGACTTTC. Encoded protein: CASSSVRSGANVLTF. The V and J genes are TRBV28 and TRBJ2-6, with D unresolved. V shed 4 bases and J shed 1 base, with 8 bases lying between them. The CDR3 spans 15 residues. Germline assignment: CDR1 MDHEN and CDR2 SYDVKM.